These 21 T cell receptor beta chains originate from one sample sequenced in a study of blood T cell repertoires in COVID-19. Sequencing was performed with immunoSEQ multiplex PCR; in TCRdb, only in-frame clones are kept and a portion is missing. The table lists about 140,000 clones, about 75% of them singletons, with 2.5% to 3% in the top ten. The sequenced sample consisted of PBMCs or T cells enriched from blood (not recorded which). These receptor sequences come from a woman aged 45-60 years who had recovered from COVID-19.

This clone is a singleton in its sample. This rearrangement joins TRBV9 to TRBJ1-1; D may be TRBD1 (5 bases). This CDR3 comprises 15 residues. Germline values: CDR1 SGDLS, CDR2 YYNGEE. Trimming left V 0 bases short and J 2 bases short, with 11 bases between. DNA of the CDR3: TGTGCCAGCAGCGTAGAGGGGCACATTAACACTGAAGCTTTCTTT. It specifies CASSVEGHINTEAFF.

The chain has TRBV2 and TRBJ2-7; TRBD2 aligns across 8 bases. V dropped 7 bases and J dropped 10; count of bases not matched to a gene: 6. This CDR3 region has 11 residues. Germline V lookup: CDR1 SNHLY, CDR2 FYNNEI. CDR3: CASTSGPPQYF. For the CDR3, the DNA is TGTGCCAGCACTAGCGGGCCCCCCCAGTACTTC.

The CDR3 is CASSPPGTGVGEQYF. The CDR3 nucleotides are TGTGCCAGCAGTCCGCCGGGGACAGGGGTGGGCGAGCAGTACTTC. This chain connects TRBV28 to TRBJ2-7, with 10 nucleotides matching TRBD1. Germline values: CDR1 MDHEN, CDR2 SYDVKM. V shed 5 bases and J 6 bases; nucleotides not matched to a gene: 10. CDR3 length: 15 residues.

This clone came up a few times. The gene calls are TRBV27 and TRBJ1-2; 9 positions agree with TRBD1. This CDR3 is 14 amino acids long. CDR1 MNHEY and CDR2 SMNVEV come from the germline V gene (reference sequence). V was clipped by 5 bases and J by 8 bases; unmatched bases: 9. The CDR3 bases are TGTGCCAGCAGTCTCACGCTGGGACAGGGAGGCTACACCTTC. Translation gives CASSLTLGQGGYTF.

The chain joins TRBV4-1 to TRBJ1-5, with 8 nucleotides matching TRBD1. The CDR3 is 15 residues long. Germline-derived CDR1 and CDR2 are MGHRA and YSYEKL. After removal of 4 bases from V and 3 bases from J, the junction contained 5 bases not matched to a gene. This chain's CDR3 is CASSLGQGNNQPQHF. In nucleotides, the CDR3 is TGCGCCAGCAGCCTTGGACAGGGAAACAATCAGCCCCAGCATTTT.

In DNA, the CDR3 is TGTGCCAGCAGCAACGGGGGTACGAACACTGAAGCTTTCTTT. It translates to CASSNGGTNTEAFF. The chain carries TRBV28 and TRBJ1-1; the D gene is possibly TRBD1 (5 bases). This CDR3 has 14 amino acids. Trimming stripped 6 bases from V and 1 base from J, with 12 bases between. Looked up from germline, CDR1 is MDHEN and CDR2 is SYDVKM.

V is TRBV5-6 and J is TRBJ2-5, with 7 nucleotides matching TRBD1. V was clipped by 3 bases and J by 5 bases; unmatched bases: 4. The germline V gene has CDR1 SGHDT and CDR2 YYEEEE. The CDR3 totals 13 residues. Here the CDR3 reads CASSSQGKETQYF. For the CDR3, the DNA is TGTGCCAGCAGCTCACAGGGGAAGGAGACCCAGTACTTC.

The chain links TRBV7-9 to TRBJ2-1; 11 nucleotides line up with TRBD2. The CDR3 has 16 amino acids. Germline CDR1 is SEHNR and CDR2 is FQNEAQ (reference sequence). V was pared by 1 base and J by 8 bases, with 7 bases of the junction left unmatched. In DNA, the CDR3 is TGTGCCAGCAGCTTAGTACTAGCGGGAGTTAACGATGAGCAGTTCTTC. This encodes CASSLVLAGVNDEQFF.

V gene TRBV10-2 combines with J gene TRBJ1-2; TRBD1 agrees at 8 bases. The CDR3 extends over 13 amino acids. V shed 4 bases and J 8 bases; nucleotides not matched to a gene: 6. Germline-derived CDR1 and CDR2 are WSHSY and SAAADI. CDR3 coding DNA: TGCGCCAGCAGTGGACGACAGGGGCAGGGCTACACCTTC. Encoded protein: CASSGRQGQGYTF.

The chain joins TRBV13 to TRBJ2-7; 10 nucleotides align to TRBD1. This CDR3 has 14 residues. V was clipped by 4 bases and J by 5 bases; unmatched bases: 5. CDR1 and CDR2 (germline): PRHDT, FYEKMQ (reference sequence). DNA for the CDR3: TGTGCCAGCAGCTCCCGACAGGGGGCCGACGAGCAGTACTTC. Translated: CASSSRQGADEQYF.

The chain links TRBV11-3 to TRBJ2-1, with 14 bases matching TRBD2. Germline V lookup: CDR1 SGHNT, CDR2 YENEEA. V shed 5 bases, J shed 2 bases, and the junction held 5 bases outside the gene matches. The CDR3 is 17 amino acids. CDR3 in amino acids: CASSPGTSGSTYNEQFF. CDR3 nucleotides: TGTGCCAGCAGCCCGGGGACTAGCGGGAGTACCTACAATGAGCAGTTCTTC.

J is TRBJ1-5 and V is TRBV2; TRBD1 might be the D (5 bases). The CDR3 spans 13 residues. The ends were cut back, 3 bases at V and 5 bases at J, with 8 bases in the middle. Germline V gene sequence: CDR1 SNHLY, CDR2 FYNNEI. Here the CDR3 DNA reads TGTGCCAGCAGTGAGCAGGGCGATCAGCCCCAGCATTTT. The encoded protein is CASSEQGDQPQHF. Supplemented by reference TRBV2 and TRBJ1-5, the full variable domain reads EPEVTQTPSHQVTQMGQEVILRCVPISNHLYFYWYRQILGQKVEFLVSFYNNEISEKSEIFDDQFSVERPDGSNFTLKIRSTKLEDSAMYFCASSEQGDQPQHFGDGTRLSIL.

In its sample, this clone was seen a few times. The chain joins TRBV19 to TRBJ1-5; TRBD1 aligns across 12 bases. The ends lost 9 bases at V and 3 bases at J; junction bases unmatched: 15. The CDR3 sequence is 18 residues long. Germline V gene data show CDR1 as LNHDA and CDR2 as SQIVND (reference sequence). CDR3 DNA: TGTGCCAGCCACCCGGGACAGGGGGCGGGGGGACTCAATCAGCCCCAGCATTTT. This encodes CASHPGQGAGGLNQPQHF.

J is TRBJ2-6 and V is TRBV19, with TRBD2 as a possible D gene (5 bases). The CDR3 is 16 residues long. CDR1 and CDR2 (germline): LNHDA, SQIVND (reference sequence). Trimming removed 11 bases from V and 0 bases from J, with 17 bases in between. The CDR3 reads CASSVGDGSGANVLTF. The CDR3 nucleotides read TGTGCCTCCTCGGTGGGAGATGGCTCTGGGGCCAACGTCCTGACTTTC.

This chain links TRBV5-8 with TRBJ1-3; a weak D match, TRBD1 (5 bases). This CDR3 comprises 14 residues. Germline V gene sequence: CDR1 SGHTS, CDR2 YDEGEE. V lost 6 bases to trimming and J lost 9 bases, with 19 bases between them. The CDR3 loop reads CASISAGGRATIYF. CDR3 coding DNA: TGTGCCAGCATCTCGGCGGGGGGACGCGCCACCATATATTTT.

This chain uses TRBV6-1 with TRBJ1-2; a possible D gene is TRBD1 (5 bases). Germline loops: CDR1 MNHNS, CDR2 SASEGT. The V end was cut by 3 bases, the J end by 3 bases, with 14 bases between. The CDR3 spans 15 residues. The CDR3 is CASSEGPSRDYGYTF. The CDR3 DNA reads TGTGCCAGCAGTGAGGGGCCTAGTAGGGACTATGGCTACACCTTC.

V and J are TRBV10-2 and TRBJ2-1; 10 positions agree with TRBD1. The V gene end was trimmed by 2 bases and the J gene end by 6 bases; junction bases not matched to a gene: 10. This CDR3 comprises 17 residues. Germline CDR1 reads WSHSY; CDR2 reads SAAADI. The CDR3 nucleotides read TGCGCCAGCAGTGAGCACACCGGGACAGGGGTCGGCAATGAGCAGTTCTTC. This encodes CASSEHTGTGVGNEQFF.

The V and J genes are TRBV27 and TRBJ2-3; D remains ambiguous. CDR3 length equals 13 residues. Germline CDR1 MNHEY, CDR2 SMNVEV (reference sequence). V gave up 10 bases and J gave up 3 bases, with 14 bases separating them. CDR3 loop: CATRNPRTDTQYF. DNA of the CDR3: TGTGCCACCAGAAACCCGCGTACAGATACGCAGTATTTT.

This rearrangement joins TRBV18 to TRBJ2-7; 11 bases map to TRBD2. Unmatched junction bases numbered 6, after V lost 3 bases and J lost 2 bases. This CDR3 region has 16 residues. Per the germline V gene, CDR1 is KGHSH and CDR2 is LQKENI. The CDR3 is CASSPYSGLAAYEQYF. CDR3 coding DNA: TGTGCCAGCTCACCGTATTCGGGACTAGCGGCCTACGAGCAGTACTTC.

The chain joins TRBV7-3 to TRBJ2-1; the match to TRBD2 covers 9 bases. With 8 bases clipped from V and 5 bases from J, the junction kept 13 bases outside the gene matches. Germline V lookup: CDR1 SGHTA, CDR2 FQGTGA. This CDR3 has 16 residues. The CDR3 DNA sequence: TGTGCCAGCTCCCCCTCGCGGGGGGGGGCCAACAATGAGCAGTTCTTC. This encodes CASSPSRGGANNEQFF.

CDR3 in amino acids: CASRLAGGDTQYF. In DNA, the CDR3 is TGTGCCAGCAGACTAGCGGGAGGAGATACGCAGTATTTT. The chain links TRBV6-5 to TRBJ2-3; 12 bases line up with TRBD2. V lost 6 bases and J lost 5; bases outside the gene matches: 0. CDR1 is MNHEY and CDR2 is SVGAGI in the germline V gene. The CDR3 sequence is 13 residues long.